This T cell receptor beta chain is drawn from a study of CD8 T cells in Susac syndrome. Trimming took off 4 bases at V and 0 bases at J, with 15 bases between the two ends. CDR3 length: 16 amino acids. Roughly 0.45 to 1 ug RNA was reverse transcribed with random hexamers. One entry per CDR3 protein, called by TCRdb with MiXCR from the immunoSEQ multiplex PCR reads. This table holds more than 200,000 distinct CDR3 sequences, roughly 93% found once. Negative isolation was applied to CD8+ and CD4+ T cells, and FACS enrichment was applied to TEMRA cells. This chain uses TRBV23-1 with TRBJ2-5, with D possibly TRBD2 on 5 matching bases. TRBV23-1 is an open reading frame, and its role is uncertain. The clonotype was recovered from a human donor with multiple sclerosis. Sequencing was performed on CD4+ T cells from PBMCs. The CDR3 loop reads CASSRPSAGHQETQYF. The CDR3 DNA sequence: TGCGCCAGCAGTCGGCCTTCGGCGGGCCACCAAGAGACCCAGTACTTC.